These T cell receptor beta chains were read from a single sample in a study of technical replicates of blood from four donors. TCRdb's copy holds only in-frame clones and misses some; the assay was immunoSEQ multiplex PCR. The table records under 95,000 clones, around 94% of them present only once. Sequencing was carried out using T cells isolated from PBMCs. These receptors all come from a human donor in good health. The CDR3 runs from the conserved cysteine through the conserved F or W. Each record gives: D gene, V gene, J gene, clone size, CDR3 protein, CDR3 DNA. A D gene is named only where the DNA matches it firmly. Only part of the rows carry a size: once, few, many, or a class if the clone is expanded.

d_call: -
v_call: TRBV5-8
j_call: TRBJ2-7
clone_size: -
cdr3_aa: CASSLGVVTPLQPTKF
cdr3_nt: TGTGCCAGCAGCTTGGGGGTGGTGACCCCACTACAACCCACTAAGTTC

d_call: -
v_call: TRBV5-1
j_call: TRBJ2-7
clone_size: -
cdr3_aa: CASSLGGYEQYF
cdr3_nt: TGCGCCAGCAGCTTGGGCGGCTACGAGCAGTACTTC

d_call: -
v_call: TRBV27
j_call: TRBJ2-7
clone_size: -
cdr3_aa: CASSPPSPLEQYF
cdr3_nt: TGTGCCAGCAGTCCCCCTAGTCCCCTCGAGCAGTACTTC

d_call: TRBD2
v_call: TRBV5-8
j_call: TRBJ2-2
clone_size: -
cdr3_aa: CASSIGLAGTTGELFF
cdr3_nt: TGTGCCAGCAGCATCGGGCTAGCGGGAACCACCGGGGAGCTGTTTTTT

d_call: TRBD1
v_call: TRBV6-6
j_call: TRBJ2-3
clone_size: -
cdr3_aa: CASTPIGTGIADTQYF
cdr3_nt: TGTGCCAGCACCCCCATCGGGACAGGGATAGCAGATACGCAGTATTTT

d_call: TRBD2
v_call: TRBV7-2
j_call: TRBJ2-7
clone_size: -
cdr3_aa: CASSLGASGGSLTYGQYF
cdr3_nt: TGTGCCAGCAGCTTAGGTGCTAGCGGGGGCTCACTCACCTACGGGCAGTACTTC

d_call: -
v_call: TRBV2
j_call: TRBJ2-7
clone_size: -
cdr3_aa: CASRESGGSNNEQYF
cdr3_nt: TGTGCCAGCAGGGAAAGTGGAGGGAGTAACAACGAGCAGTACTTC

d_call: -
v_call: TRBV18
j_call: TRBJ1-1
clone_size: -
cdr3_aa: CASSPPQDTEAFF
cdr3_nt: TGTGCCAGCTCACCACCCCAGGACACTGAAGCTTTCTTT

d_call: TRBD1
v_call: TRBV7-9
j_call: TRBJ1-2
clone_size: once
cdr3_aa: CASSPRLASSGQASGYTF
cdr3_nt: TGTGCCAGCAGCCCCCGCTTAGCCTCCTCGGGACAGGCATCTGGCTACACCTTC

d_call: -
v_call: TRBV30
j_call: TRBJ1-2
clone_size: -
cdr3_aa: CAWSVASNYGYTF
cdr3_nt: TGTGCCTGGAGTGTTGCGTCTAACTATGGCTACACCTTC

d_call: -
v_call: TRBV4-2
j_call: TRBJ2-4
clone_size: -
cdr3_aa: CASSQDGLAKNIQYF
cdr3_nt: TGTGCCAGCAGCCAAGACGGACTAGCCAAAAACATTCAGTACTTC

d_call: -
v_call: TRBV4-1
j_call: TRBJ2-7
clone_size: -
cdr3_aa: CASSQAVGGYEQYF
cdr3_nt: TGCGCCAGCAGCCAAGCCGTCGGGGGCTACGAGCAGTACTTC

d_call: -
v_call: TRBV29-1
j_call: TRBJ2-3
clone_size: -
cdr3_aa: CSVEMLTSRTDTQYF
cdr3_nt: TGCAGCGTTGAAATGCTTACCTCGCGGACAGATACGCAGTATTTT

d_call: TRBD2
v_call: TRBV6-1
j_call: TRBJ2-7
clone_size: -
cdr3_aa: CASSVGGNTYEQYF
cdr3_nt: TGTGCCAGCAGTGTCGGGGGGAACACCTACGAGCAGTACTTC

d_call: TRBD1
v_call: TRBV6-1
j_call: TRBJ1-2
clone_size: -
cdr3_aa: CASTRDSGANYGYTF
cdr3_nt: TGTGCCAGCACCCGGGACAGCGGAGCTAACTATGGCTACACCTTC

d_call: TRBD1
v_call: TRBV6-1
j_call: TRBJ2-4
clone_size: once
cdr3_aa: CASNLGQGGYIQYF
cdr3_nt: TGTGCCAGCAATCTGGGACAGGGTGGATACATTCAGTACTTC

d_call: -
v_call: TRBV11-2
j_call: TRBJ2-1
clone_size: -
cdr3_aa: CASSSTRGAFNEQFF
cdr3_nt: TGTGCCAGCAGCTCAACTCGTGGAGCTTTCAATGAGCAGTTCTTC

d_call: TRBD1
v_call: TRBV4-2
j_call: TRBJ2-4
clone_size: -
cdr3_aa: CASSQEPATDRVGPRNIQYF
cdr3_nt: TGTGCCAGCAGCCAAGAACCGGCTACAGACAGGGTCGGGCCCCGAAACATTCAGTACTTC

d_call: TRBD1
v_call: TRBV19
j_call: TRBJ1-3
clone_size: -
cdr3_aa: CASTHRGANTIYF
cdr3_nt: TGTGCCAGTACCCACAGGGGAGCGAACACCATATATTTT

d_call: TRBD1
v_call: TRBV2
j_call: TRBJ1-5
clone_size: -
cdr3_aa: CASTPGQGNQPQHF
cdr3_nt: TGTGCCAGCACACCTGGACAGGGAAATCAGCCCCAGCATTTT

d_call: -
v_call: TRBV4-1
j_call: TRBJ1-1
clone_size: -
cdr3_aa: CASSQDLIGNTEAFF
cdr3_nt: TGCGCCAGCAGCCAAGATCTCATCGGGAACACTGAAGCTTTCTTT

d_call: TRBD1
v_call: TRBV19
j_call: TRBJ2-1
clone_size: -
cdr3_aa: CASAGDRGVNNEQFF
cdr3_nt: TGTGCCAGTGCCGGCGACAGGGGTGTTAACAATGAGCAGTTCTTC

d_call: -
v_call: TRBV7-9
j_call: TRBJ2-3
clone_size: -
cdr3_aa: CASSLSGDTQYF
cdr3_nt: TGTGCCAGCAGCTTGTCGGGTGATACGCAGTATTTT

d_call: TRBD1
v_call: TRBV23-1
j_call: TRBJ2-2
clone_size: once
cdr3_aa: CASSQSRDRGHIGELFF
cdr3_nt: TGCGCCAGCAGTCAATCGAGAGACAGGGGGCATATCGGGGAGCTGTTTTTT

d_call: TRBD1
v_call: TRBV5-1
j_call: TRBJ2-7
clone_size: -
cdr3_aa: CASRRGTGGAYEQYF
cdr3_nt: TGCGCCAGCAGACGCGGGACAGGGGGCGCTTACGAGCAGTACTTC

d_call: TRBD1
v_call: TRBV5-1
j_call: TRBJ2-7
clone_size: -
cdr3_aa: CASSATDLRTGEAWGIYEQYF
cdr3_nt: TGCGCCAGCAGCGCGACCGACCTAAGGACAGGGGAAGCTTGGGGGATCTACGAGCAGTACTTC

d_call: -
v_call: TRBV6-5
j_call: TRBJ1-5
clone_size: once
cdr3_aa: CASSYSGPGPNQPQHF
cdr3_nt: TGTGCCAGCAGTTACTCGGGCCCAGGGCCCAATCAGCCCCAGCATTTT

d_call: -
v_call: TRBV6-4
j_call: TRBJ1-2
clone_size: -
cdr3_aa: CASKYRVVHYGYTF
cdr3_nt: TGTGCCAGCAAATACAGGGTTGTTCACTATGGCTACACCTTC

d_call: TRBD2
v_call: TRBV5-4
j_call: TRBJ2-3
clone_size: -
cdr3_aa: CASSPFPPGLAGVTQYF
cdr3_nt: TGTGCCAGCAGCCCATTCCCACCGGGACTAGCGGGGGTTACGCAGTATTTT

d_call: TRBD1
v_call: TRBV2
j_call: TRBJ2-5
clone_size: -
cdr3_aa: CASSGRGTGGGETQYF
cdr3_nt: TGTGCCAGCAGTGGTCGAGGGACAGGGGGAGGTGAGACCCAGTACTTC

d_call: -
v_call: TRBV6-5
j_call: TRBJ1-2
clone_size: -
cdr3_aa: CASSLYGYTF
cdr3_nt: TGTGCCAGCAGTCTATATGGCTACACCTTC

d_call: TRBD1
v_call: TRBV27
j_call: TRBJ2-6
clone_size: -
cdr3_aa: CASSRIRDRGIRISGANVLTF
cdr3_nt: TGTGCCAGCAGTAGAATCCGGGACAGGGGCATCAGAATATCTGGGGCCAACGTCCTGACTTTC

d_call: TRBD2
v_call: TRBV30
j_call: TRBJ2-3
clone_size: -
cdr3_aa: CAWSVRGGGTDTQYF
cdr3_nt: TGTGCCTGGAGTGTACGCGGGGGGGGCACAGATACGCAGTATTTT

d_call: TRBD1
v_call: TRBV19
j_call: TRBJ1-2
clone_size: -
cdr3_aa: CAIETGGTNNGYTF
cdr3_nt: TGTGCCATTGAGACAGGGGGTACGAACAATGGCTACACCTTC

d_call: TRBD1
v_call: TRBV20-1
j_call: TRBJ1-5
clone_size: -
cdr3_aa: CSGRDRGTQHF
cdr3_nt: TGCAGTGGCCGCGACAGGGGGACCCAGCATTTT

d_call: -
v_call: TRBV27
j_call: TRBJ1-1
clone_size: few
cdr3_aa: CASSPLGRTEAFF
cdr3_nt: TGTGCCAGCAGCCCTTTAGGGAGGACTGAAGCTTTCTTT

d_call: TRBD1
v_call: TRBV5-4
j_call: TRBJ2-7
clone_size: once
cdr3_aa: CASSLATGPSYEQYF
cdr3_nt: TGTGCCAGCAGCTTGGCGACAGGGCCCTCCTACGAGCAGTACTTC

d_call: TRBD1
v_call: TRBV27
j_call: TRBJ2-7
clone_size: -
cdr3_aa: CASLSRDRSYEQYF
cdr3_nt: TGTGCCTCACTGTCCCGGGACAGATCCTACGAGCAGTACTTC

d_call: -
v_call: TRBV5-1
j_call: TRBJ1-6
clone_size: -
cdr3_aa: CASSLEGRDSPLHF
cdr3_nt: TGCGCCAGCAGCTTGGAGGGCAGGGATTCACCCCTCCACTTT

d_call: TRBD1
v_call: TRBV4-1
j_call: TRBJ1-6
clone_size: once
cdr3_aa: CASSLRITRDRGWSPLHF
cdr3_nt: TGCGCCAGCAGCCTTCGTATTACCCGGGACAGGGGTTGGTCACCCCTCCACTTT

d_call: -
v_call: TRBV7-9
j_call: TRBJ1-1
clone_size: -
cdr3_aa: CASSPLYLNTEAFF
cdr3_nt: TGTGCCAGCAGCCCTCTCTACCTGAACACTGAAGCTTTCTTT

d_call: TRBD1
v_call: TRBV15
j_call: TRBJ1-2
clone_size: -
cdr3_aa: CATSTRRTGRNYGYTF
cdr3_nt: TGTGCCACCAGCACGAGGAGGACAGGCCGTAACTATGGCTACACCTTC

d_call: TRBD1
v_call: TRBV6-5
j_call: TRBJ1-2
clone_size: -
cdr3_aa: CASSKPGGNYGYTF
cdr3_nt: TGTGCCAGCTCAAAACCAGGGGGAAACTATGGCTACACCTTC

d_call: -
v_call: TRBV5-1
j_call: TRBJ1-2
clone_size: -
cdr3_aa: CASCYLGSVDGYTF
cdr3_nt: TGCGCCAGCTGTTATCTCGGGTCGGTCGACGGCTACACCTTC

d_call: -
v_call: TRBV11-3
j_call: TRBJ2-5
clone_size: -
cdr3_aa: CASSRDWSIEPKETQYF
cdr3_nt: TGTGCCAGCAGCCGCGACTGGTCCATCGAACCGAAAGAGACCCAGTACTTC

d_call: -
v_call: TRBV2
j_call: TRBJ2-2
clone_size: -
cdr3_aa: CASSGQDPRTGELFF
cdr3_nt: TGTGCCAGCAGTGGACAGGATCCTAGGACCGGGGAGCTGTTTTTT

d_call: TRBD2
v_call: TRBV2
j_call: TRBJ2-2
clone_size: -
cdr3_aa: CASRGLAGEDGELFF
cdr3_nt: TGTGCCAGTAGGGGACTAGCGGGAGAAGACGGGGAGCTGTTTTTT

d_call: -
v_call: TRBV11-2
j_call: TRBJ2-1
clone_size: once
cdr3_aa: CASSLQVRRGVYNEQFF
cdr3_nt: TGTGCCAGCAGCTTACAGGTGAGGCGGGGAGTCTACAATGAGCAGTTCTTC

d_call: TRBD1
v_call: TRBV4-2
j_call: TRBJ2-7
clone_size: -
cdr3_aa: CASSHEQGNYEQYF
cdr3_nt: TGTGCCAGCAGCCACGAACAGGGGAACTACGAGCAGTACTTC

d_call: TRBD2
v_call: TRBV6-1
j_call: TRBJ2-2
clone_size: -
cdr3_aa: CASKNLAGVSGELFF
cdr3_nt: TGTGCCAGCAAAAACCTAGCGGGAGTGTCCGGGGAGCTGTTTTTT

d_call: TRBD2
v_call: TRBV2
j_call: TRBJ2-7
clone_size: once
cdr3_aa: CAGNYGTSENYEQYF
cdr3_nt: TGTGCCGGGAATTACGGGACTAGCGAGAATTACGAGCAGTACTTC

d_call: -
v_call: TRBV29-1
j_call: TRBJ2-3
clone_size: -
cdr3_aa: CSVVSGTDTQYF
cdr3_nt: TGCAGCGTTGTCTCAGGGACAGATACGCAGTATTTT

d_call: -
v_call: TRBV7-9
j_call: TRBJ1-4
clone_size: -
cdr3_aa: CASSSTGSTNEKLFF
cdr3_nt: TGTGCCAGCAGCTCTACAGGGTCAACTAATGAAAAACTGTTTTTT

d_call: -
v_call: TRBV5-4
j_call: TRBJ2-1
clone_size: once
cdr3_aa: CASSLVLVGNEQFF
cdr3_nt: TGTGCCAGCAGCTTGGTACTAGTGGGCAATGAGCAGTTCTTC

d_call: TRBD2
v_call: TRBV19
j_call: TRBJ2-7
clone_size: once
cdr3_aa: CASSPGTSGIYEQYF
cdr3_nt: TGTGCCAGTAGCCCCGGGACTAGCGGGATCTACGAGCAGTACTTC